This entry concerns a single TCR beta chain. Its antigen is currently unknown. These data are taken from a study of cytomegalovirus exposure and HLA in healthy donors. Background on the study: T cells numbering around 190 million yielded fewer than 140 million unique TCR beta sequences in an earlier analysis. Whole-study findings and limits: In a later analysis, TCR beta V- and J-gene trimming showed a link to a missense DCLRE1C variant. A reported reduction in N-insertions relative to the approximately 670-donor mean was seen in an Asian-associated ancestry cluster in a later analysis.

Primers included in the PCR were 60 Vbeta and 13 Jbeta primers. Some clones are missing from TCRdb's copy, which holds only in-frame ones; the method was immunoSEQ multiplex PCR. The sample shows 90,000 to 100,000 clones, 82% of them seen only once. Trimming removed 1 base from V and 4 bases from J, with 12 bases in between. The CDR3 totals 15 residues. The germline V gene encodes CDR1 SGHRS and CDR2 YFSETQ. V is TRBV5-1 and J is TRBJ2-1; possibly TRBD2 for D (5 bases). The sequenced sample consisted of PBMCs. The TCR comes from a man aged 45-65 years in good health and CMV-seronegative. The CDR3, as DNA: TGCGCCAGCAGCTTGTCGCGGGCCCCTTACAATGAGCAGTTCTTC. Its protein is CASSLSRAPYNEQFF.